Following are 27 T cell receptor beta chains from one sample sequenced in a study of T cell changes during pregnancy in multiple sclerosis. Libraries were prepared by immunoSEQ multiplex PCR; TCRdb keeps only in-frame clonotypes and omits some of them. Among some 49,000 clones, about 90% were seen once, and the ten largest hold 5% to 6.5%. Material: peripheral blood, obtained after pregnancy. These TCRs come from a female donor in good health, enrolled as a control in a pregnancy study.

The chain uses TRBV9 and TRBJ1-6; D possibly corresponds to TRBD1 (6 bases). The germline V gene has CDR1 SGDLS and CDR2 YYNGEE. Between the trimmed V and J ends, which lost 3 bases and 3 bases, there was a span of 10 bases. The CDR3 is 15 residues long. CDR3 residues: CASSARDNYNSPLHF. CDR3 DNA: TGTGCCAGCAGCGCTCGGGACAACTATAATTCACCCCTCCACTTT. The complete variable domain, with remaining parts taken from reference TRBV9 and TRBJ1-6, reads DSGVTQTPKHLITATGQRVTLRCSPRSGDLSVYWYQQSLDQGLQFLIQYYNGEERAKGNILERFSAQQFPDLHSELNLSSLELGDSALYFCASSARDNYNSPLHFGNGTRLTVT.

The V call is TRBV19, the J call TRBJ1-1; TRBD1 matches 8 bases. V lost 2 bases, J lost 6 bases, and 5 bases stayed unmatched. Looked up from germline, CDR1 is LNHDA and CDR2 is SQIVND (reference sequence). CDR3 size: 14 residues. CDR3: CASSIPGGWAEAFF. CDR3 sequence (DNA): TGTGCCAGTAGTATACCAGGGGGCTGGGCTGAAGCTTTCTTT.

The chain carries TRBV2 and TRBJ1-1; TRBD1 might be the D (5 bases). The CDR3 totals 14 residues. CDR1 and CDR2 from the germline V gene are SNHLY and FYNNEI. V gave up 3 bases and J gave up 3 bases, with 11 bases separating them. The CDR3 reads CASSEAGVDTEAFF. The CDR3 bases are TGTGCCAGCAGTGAGGCGGGGGTGGACACTGAAGCTTTCTTT.

The chain links TRBV19 to TRBJ2-7; D may be TRBD1 (7 bases). Trimming left V 8 bases short and J 6 bases short, with 17 bases between. Germline V gene data show CDR1 as LNHDA and CDR2 as SQIVND (reference sequence). This CDR3 has 13 residues. CDR3 protein: CASRQGGGSEQYF. CDR3 nucleotide sequence: TGTGCCAGTCGACAGGGAGGCGGCAGCGAGCAGTACTTC.

V usage is TRBV9 and J usage is TRBJ2-6; D gene ambiguous. The germline gives CDR1 SGDLS, CDR2 YYNGEE. V gave up 0 bases and J gave up 4 bases, with 11 bases separating them. The CDR3 covers 16 residues. The CDR3, as DNA: TGTGCCAGCAGCGTAGGAGTGACTGGAGGGGCCAACGTCCTGACTTTC. It yields the protein CASSVGVTGGANVLTF.

This rearrangement joins TRBV6-1 to TRBJ2-1; D perhaps matches TRBD2 (5 bases). Trimming took 5 bases from V and 6 from J, leaving 8 bases between them. The CDR3 sequence is 12 residues long. Germline V gene lookup returns CDR1 MNHNS and CDR2 SASEGT. The CDR3 DNA is TGTGCCAGCAGTAGCACTAGCAATGAGCAGTTCTTC. This translates into CASSSTSNEQFF.

This rearrangement joins TRBV5-6 to TRBJ2-6; D is perhaps TRBD2 (5 bases). CDR3 length: 16 residues. Germline CDR1 is SGHDT and CDR2 is YYEEEE. Trimming took off 4 bases at V and 0 bases at J, with 11 bases between the two ends. This CDR3 reads CASSPIRGSGANVLTF. CDR3 DNA sequence: TGTGCCAGCAGCCCCATTCGGGGCTCTGGGGCCAACGTCCTGACTTTC.

The chain combines TRBV28 with TRBJ2-7, with D unclear. Looked up from germline, CDR1 is MDHEN and CDR2 is SYDVKM. CDR3 length: 13 amino acids. V lost 3 bases and J lost 2, with 8 bases in between. CDR3 protein: CASSLGQPYEQYF. The CDR3 DNA sequence: TGTGCCAGCAGTTTGGGCCAGCCCTACGAGCAGTACTTC.

The chain couples TRBV27 to TRBJ2-6; 9 bases are shared with TRBD1. The trim removed 6 bases at V and 0 bases at J, leaving 12 bases unmatched. The CDR3 contains 19 residues. Germline V gives CDR1 MNHEY, CDR2 SMNVEV (reference sequence). CDR3 bases: TGTGCCAGCAGGCCAGGGACAGGGAGGCCCCTCTCTGGGGCCAACGTCCTGACTTTC. It encodes CASRPGTGRPLSGANVLTF.

The rearrangement links TRBV30 to TRBJ1-5, with 8 positions matching TRBD1. This CDR3 has 14 residues. Per the germline V gene, CDR1 is GTSNPN and CDR2 is SVGIG (reference sequence). With V trimmed by 2 bases and J by 8 bases, 8 bases remained unmatched. The CDR3 DNA reads as TGTGCCTGGAGTCCCGGGACAGGCAGAAAGCCCCAGCATTTT. It yields the protein CAWSPGTGRKPQHF.

This clone was seen just once. This chain connects TRBV2 to TRBJ2-2, with 11 bases aligning to TRBD2. Germline assignment: CDR1 SNHLY and CDR2 FYNNEI. The CDR3 sequence is 16 residues long. V trimming: 3 bases; J trimming: 7 bases; junction bases outside the gene matches: 7. The chain's CDR3 is CASSDVAGGPGGELFF. CDR3 nucleotides: TGTGCCAGCAGTGACGTAGCGGGAGGGCCTGGCGGGGAGCTGTTTTTT.

This chain's CDR3 is CATWRGGRTHEQYF. The CDR3 nucleotides read TGTGCCACCTGGAGGGGGGGGCGAACCCACGAGCAGTACTTC. The chain carries TRBV6-5 and TRBJ2-7; the D gene is possibly TRBD2 (7 bases). V was cut by 10 bases and J by 5 bases, with 21 bases left in between. CDR1 and CDR2 (germline): MNHEY, SVGAGI. This CDR3 spans 14 amino acids.

The rearrangement uses TRBV28 and TRBJ2-1; D call uncertain. V shed 2 bases and J shed 4 bases, with 12 bases lying between them. From germline, CDR1 is MDHEN and CDR2 SYDVKM. There are 15 residues in the CDR3. CDR3 residues: CASSLPGRGYNEQFF. CDR3 nucleotides: TGTGCCAGCAGTTTACCCGGTAGAGGTTACAATGAGCAGTTCTTC. Based on the CDR3 plus reference TRBV28 and TRBJ2-1, the full variable domain is DVKVTQSSRYLVKRTGEKVFLECVQDMDHENMFWYRQDPGLGLRLIYFSYDVKMKEKGDIPEGYSVSREKKERFSLILESASTNQTSMYLCASSLPGRGYNEQFFGPGTRLTVL.

The chain recombines TRBV27 with TRBJ1-1, with D perhaps matching TRBD1 (6 bases). CDR3 length: 15 residues. The V and J ends lost 7 bases and 0 bases respectively, with 15 bases between them. Germline V gene data show CDR1 as MNHEY and CDR2 as SMNVEV (reference sequence). The CDR3, as DNA: TGTGCCAGCACTAACTTGGACAGATTGAACACTGAAGCTTTCTTT. This sequence encodes CASTNLDRLNTEAFF.

This clone was detected a few times. The genes are TRBV7-3 and TRBJ2-7; 14 bases fit TRBD2. The CDR3 runs 17 residues. Germline assignment: CDR1 SGHTA and CDR2 FQGTGA. The V segment lost 1 base and the J segment 3 bases; nucleotides outside the gene matches: 5. CDR3 sequence: CASSLNTGLAGVYEQYF. The DNA of the CDR3 is TGTGCCAGCAGCTTAAATACGGGACTAGCGGGGGTCTACGAGCAGTACTTC.

The rearrangement links TRBV6-6 to TRBJ1-2; the match to TRBD1 covers 9 bases. The CDR3 covers 16 residues. With V trimmed by 5 bases and J by 6 bases, 13 bases remained unmatched. The V gene's germline CDR1 is MNHNY and CDR2 SVGAGI (reference sequence). CDR3 protein: CASSRAGTGQGNGYTF. The CDR3 coding sequence is TGTGCCAGCAGTCGAGCCGGGACAGGGCAAGGGAATGGCTACACCTTC.

The chain has TRBV18 and TRBJ1-2; 7 positions agree with TRBD1. Germline assignment: CDR1 KGHSH and CDR2 LQKENI. The CDR3 is 16 amino acids. Losses at the gene ends were 1 base for V and 0 bases for J; bases not matched to a gene: 5. This CDR3 reads CASSPLDRTPNYGYTF. The CDR3 DNA sequence: TGTGCCAGCTCACCACTGGACAGGACCCCTAACTATGGCTACACCTTC.

This chain joins TRBV19 and TRBJ2-2, with 11 bases fitting TRBD2. V lost 7 bases and J lost 6; bases outside the gene matches: 7. The CDR3 is 15 amino acids. Germline CDR1 is LNHDA and CDR2 is SQIVND (reference sequence). The CDR3 here is CASTKGTSGSGELFF. CDR3 coding DNA: TGTGCCAGTACCAAAGGGACTAGCGGTTCCGGGGAGCTGTTTTTT. The variable domain in full, completed from reference TRBV19 and TRBJ2-2, reads DGGITQSPKYLFRKEGQNVTLSCEQNLNHDAMYWYRQDPGQGLRLIYYSQIVNDFQKGDIAEGYSVSREKKESFPLTVTSAQKNPTAFYLCASTKGTSGSGELFFGEGSRLTVL.

V and J are TRBV2 and TRBJ2-1; 9 bases align to TRBD2. The junction had 6 bases not matched to a gene; V was cut back by 8 bases and J by 7 bases. This CDR3 region has 13 residues. CDR1 SNHLY and CDR2 FYNNEI come from the germline V gene. The DNA for the CDR3 is TGTGCCAGCTTAGCGGGGGTTCGGAATGAGCAGTTCTTC. Its translation is CASLAGVRNEQFF.

This chain joins TRBV27 and TRBJ2-4, with D perhaps TRBD2 (6 bases). V lost 3 bases to trimming and J lost 12 bases, with 15 bases between them. Germline loops: CDR1 MNHEY, CDR2 SMNVEV (reference sequence). The length of the CDR3 is 13 residues. The CDR3 reads CASSLGRGKNQYF. The CDR3 region has the DNA TGTGCCAGCAGTTTGGGCCGGGGGAAGAATCAGTACTTC.

The chain joins TRBV5-1 to TRBJ2-7, with 11 bases lining up with TRBD1. Germline loops: CDR1 SGHRS, CDR2 YFSETQ. Trimming took 2 bases from V and 6 from J; bases not matched to a gene: 4. The CDR3 is 14 amino acids. The CDR3 sequence: CASSFRTGGSEQYF. The CDR3 bases are TGCGCCAGCAGCTTCCGGACAGGGGGCTCCGAGCAGTACTTC.

The chain employs TRBV5-4 and TRBJ2-7, with a possible D match to TRBD2 (5 bases). V lost 4 bases and J lost 0, with 14 bases in between. This CDR3 contains 15 residues. Germline V CDR1 and CDR2: SGHNT, YYREEE (reference sequence). CDR3 amino acids: CASSHGGSGSYEQYF. The CDR3 DNA sequence: TGTGCCAGCAGCCACGGAGGCTCGGGCTCCTACGAGCAGTACTTC.

V and J are TRBV27 and TRBJ1-4, with 8 bases that match TRBD1. The CDR3 consists of 15 residues. Losses at the gene ends were 7 bases for V and 4 bases for J; bases not matched to a gene: 8. CDR1 is MNHEY, CDR2 SMNVEV, per germline (reference sequence). The CDR3 sequence is CASNTGQAFNEKLFF. The CDR3 region has the DNA TGTGCCAGCAATACGGGACAGGCCTTTAATGAAAAACTGTTTTTT.

The chain has TRBV4-1 and TRBJ2-4; the match to TRBD2 covers 9 bases. V shed 3 bases, J shed 3 bases, and the junction held 6 bases outside the gene matches. The CDR3 runs to 16 residues. Germline V lookup: CDR1 MGHRA, CDR2 YSYEKL. The CDR3: CASSHPGTSLKNIQYF. DNA of the CDR3: TGCGCCAGCAGCCACCCTGGGACTAGCCTCAAAAACATTCAGTACTTC.

This chain connects TRBV7-3 to TRBJ1-1; perhaps TRBD1 as D (6 bases). The V end lost 5 bases, the J end lost 8 bases, and 18 bases lay between the germline ends. The length of the CDR3 is 14 residues. The germline V gene has CDR1 SGHTA and CDR2 FQGTGA. CDR3 coding DNA: TGTGCCAGCAGCCGGGTAGTCGGGACATTGGAAGCTTTCTTT. As protein: CASSRVVGTLEAFF.

The CDR3 DNA sequence: TGTGCCAGCAGCCCCGGGACAGGGCTCCACGAGCAGTACTTC. This codes for CASSPGTGLHEQYF. The chain recombines TRBV6-5 with TRBJ2-7; 9 positions match TRBD1. J was trimmed by 5 bases and V by 6 bases; bases with no gene match: 8. This CDR3 comprises 14 residues. Germline V CDR1 and CDR2: MNHEY, SVGAGI.

The genes are TRBV15 and TRBJ1-5; 7 positions match TRBD1. This CDR3 region has 15 residues. Unmatched junction bases numbered 3, after V lost 3 bases and J lost 1 base. Germline V gene data show CDR1 as LNHNV and CDR2 as YYDKDF (reference sequence). For the CDR3, the DNA is TGTGCCACCAGCAGGGCAGGGGGGAGCAATCAGCCCCAGCATTTT. It is translated as CATSRAGGSNQPQHF.